These T cell receptor beta chains were read from a single sample in a study of T-cell memory formation after mild COVID-19. MiXCR, run by TCRdb on the 5' RACE reads, gives a single entry per CDR3 protein. The sample includes about 290,000 distinct CDR3 sequences, about a sixth of them seen just once. Sequencing input: PBMCs or a T cell subset sorted from them (not recorded which). Receptors were obtained from a man between 18 and 29 years old who had mild COVID-19 (a few samples of this study predate the infection). Cell type and time point are not known. The CDR3 runs from the conserved cysteine through the conserved F or W. Fields, in order: V gene, CDR3 length, CDR3 protein.

v_call: TRBV27; cdr3_length: 14; cdr3_aa: CASRAIAQAETQYF
v_call: TRBV4-3; cdr3_length: 14; cdr3_aa: CASSPSWLNSPLHF
v_call: TRBV6-5; cdr3_length: 16; cdr3_aa: CASSRAGGLANYGYTF
v_call: TRBV12-3/TRBV12-4; cdr3_length: 13; cdr3_aa: CASIATSGDTQYF
v_call: TRBV10-3; cdr3_length: 12; cdr3_aa: CAISGSTDTQYF
v_call: TRBV6-5; cdr3_length: 16; cdr3_aa: CASRNTGGGLAYEQYF
v_call: TRBV11-2; cdr3_length: 12; cdr3_aa: CASSLAVFPQYF
v_call: TRBV12-3/TRBV12-4; cdr3_length: 16; cdr3_aa: CASSYRGQRRNEKLFF
v_call: TRBV28; cdr3_length: 14; cdr3_aa: CASSLVGKNYEQYF
v_call: TRBV12-3/TRBV12-4; cdr3_length: 13; cdr3_aa: CASSLRGVTEAFF
v_call: TRBV12-5; cdr3_length: 15; cdr3_aa: CASGLGLATDYEQYF
v_call: TRBV4-1; cdr3_length: 16; cdr3_aa: CASSQDSRGRTGELFF
v_call: TRBV5-8; cdr3_length: 13; cdr3_aa: CASSLSLGSEQYF
v_call: TRBV10-3; cdr3_length: 14; cdr3_aa: CASGLAGDQETQYF
v_call: TRBV9; cdr3_length: 13; cdr3_aa: CASSVSGGSEAFF
v_call: TRBV4-1; cdr3_length: 16; cdr3_aa: CASSQEPPSGANVLTF
v_call: TRBV5-1; cdr3_length: 15; cdr3_aa: CASSLGLLENTEAFF
v_call: TRBV6-5; cdr3_length: 15; cdr3_aa: CASSYSGPSSTTQHF
v_call: TRBV6-2/TRBV6-3; cdr3_length: 14; cdr3_aa: CASSYSGVGNEQFF
v_call: TRBV6-6; cdr3_length: 16; cdr3_aa: CASTPGRESGANVLTF
v_call: TRBV7-9; cdr3_length: 15; cdr3_aa: CASSLDGYSGNTIYF
v_call: TRBV7-6; cdr3_length: 13; cdr3_aa: CASSHLTGNEQFF
v_call: TRBV13; cdr3_length: 13; cdr3_aa: CASSLDWEETQYF
v_call: TRBV6-5; cdr3_length: 18; cdr3_aa: CASSFAGTSGGDYNEQFF
v_call: TRBV7-6; cdr3_length: 13; cdr3_aa: CASSLRVDQPQHF
v_call: TRBV18; cdr3_length: 14; cdr3_aa: CASSPPLYGTEAFF
v_call: TRBV15; cdr3_length: 16; cdr3_aa: CATSREWPGAYNEQFF
v_call: TRBV2; cdr3_length: 12; cdr3_aa: CASSAANTEAFF
v_call: TRBV11-2; cdr3_length: 14; cdr3_aa: CASSSTFLSRGYTF
v_call: TRBV7-9; cdr3_length: 12; cdr3_aa: CASSLRDTEAFF
v_call: TRBV15; cdr3_length: 16; cdr3_aa: CATSRDWKVVNSPLHF
v_call: TRBV6-1; cdr3_length: 16; cdr3_aa: CASSERENSGNQPQHF
v_call: TRBV7-9; cdr3_length: 16; cdr3_aa: CASTPGGTASGNTIYF
v_call: TRBV20-1; cdr3_length: 13; cdr3_aa: CSATVRSNQPQHF
v_call: TRBV6-6; cdr3_length: 13; cdr3_aa: CASKPGGLNEQFF
v_call: TRBV2; cdr3_length: 12; cdr3_aa: CASRGTDTEAFF
v_call: TRBV10-1; cdr3_length: 14; cdr3_aa: CASSQDRTRDTQYF
v_call: TRBV7-2; cdr3_length: 15; cdr3_aa: CASSLLRGQNTEAFF
v_call: TRBV7-9; cdr3_length: 14; cdr3_aa: CASSFDRRNYGYTF
v_call: TRBV9; cdr3_length: 15; cdr3_aa: CASSPYGQRNTEAFF
v_call: TRBV7-3; cdr3_length: 14; cdr3_aa: CASSPGLATGELFF
v_call: TRBV4-2; cdr3_length: 16; cdr3_aa: CASSQRTGAVTYEQYF